The 3 T cell receptor beta chains below all came from one sample that was sequenced in a study of blood T cells in healthy people across ages. A second PCR, run for about 7 to 11 cycles, used a sample-barcoded 5' primer plus a J-beta primer mix. TCRdb redid the calling of the 5' RACE reads with MiXCR, one entry per CDR3 protein. The sample has 500,000 to 650,000 distinct CDR3 sequences, approximately 26% seen once. This sample also belongs to another study, concerning T cells of mothers and their children.

Material: blood. These receptors all come from a boy younger than 10 in good health.

This rearrangement joins TRBV7-4 to TRBJ2-7, with D possibly TRBD2 on 6 matching bases. CDR1 and CDR2 from the germline V gene are SGHVT and SQSDAQ. The length of the CDR3 is 16 residues. V was pared by 4 bases and J by 3 bases, with 19 bases between. The CDR3 DNA is TGTGCCAGCAGCTCAACCCGGGGACTGGTTTTCTACGAGCAGTACTTC. As protein: CASSSTRGLVFYEQYF.

This clonotype was picked up a small number of times. This chain links TRBV12-3 or TRBV12-4 with TRBJ2-5; TRBD1 matches 8 bases. V dropped 7 bases and J dropped 4; count of bases not matched to a gene: 14. This CDR3 has 16 residues. Written as DNA, the CDR3 is TGTGCCAGCACTTCTTCTGGGGGACAGGTCCGAGAGACCCAGTACTTC. Protein: CASTSSGGQVRETQYF.

The rearrangement joins TRBV4-1 to TRBJ2-2, with D hard to call. The V end lost 0 bases, the J end lost 4 bases, and 12 bases lay between the germline ends. Germline assignment: CDR1 MGHRA and CDR2 YSYEKL. There are 16 residues in the CDR3. CDR3 region: CASSQDGLGITGELFF. DNA for the CDR3: TGCGCCAGCAGCCAAGATGGGCTGGGGATCACCGGGGAGCTGTTTTTT.